This record covers a single T cell receptor beta chain. This entry comes from a study of cytomegalovirus exposure and HLA in healthy donors. Study-level information: Among the roughly 400 genotyped donors, over 70% were placed in the Caucasian-associated ancestry cluster.

PCR was performed using 60 Vbeta and 13 Jbeta primers. Sequencing used immunoSEQ multiplex PCR; TCRdb keeps in-frame clones, though not all of them. The repertoire consists of about 140,000 clones, with about 80% occurring once and the leading ten covering just over 5%. Source material: PBMCs. The source is a male donor in good health and CMV-seronegative.

The CDR3 region is CASSGQSVNYGYTF. In DNA form, the CDR3 reads TGTGCCAGTAGCGGACAGTCTGTGAACTATGGCTACACCTTC. The gene calls are TRBV19 and TRBJ1-2, with D possibly being TRBD1 (6 bases). CDR3 length: 14 residues. Trimming removed 6 bases at V and 2 bases at J, with 13 bases between. Germline CDR1 and CDR2: LNHDA and SQIVND (reference sequence).